The subject of this entry is one T cell receptor (beta chain). Its antigen is not yet known. Base qualities are not provided; no much larger clone lies one nucleotide away. This sample is drawn from a study of T cell responses to AZD1222 COVID-19 vaccine (dated by TCRdb to 2020 to 2022). Regarding the research as a whole: AZD1222 recipients whose second dose came at about 4 weeks and those whose second dose came at about 12 weeks were combined into one group, since spike-specific TCR depth and breadth did not differ between the two schedules. Trial participants were enrolled into age subgroups of 18-55, 56-69 and 70-plus years, which contained approximately 150, 28 and 58 TCR-sequenced participants, respectively. A total of 233 trial participants underwent TCR sequencing, of whom about 200 had received two doses of AZD1222 and around 26 had received two doses of the MenACWY control vaccine. The investigation overall reported the following: Conclusions about previously exposed vaccinees were limited because only a handful of AZD1222 recipients were SARS-CoV-2 seropositive at baseline. Vaccine-associated CD4 TCRs spanned the whole spike protein, with dominant responses in regions 160-218 and 743-854. Epitopes outside the regions mutated in the B.1.351 and B.1.1.7 variants were reportedly recognized by nearly half of the unique spike-specific TCRs. Spike-specific TCR breadth and depth rose significantly after two AZD1222 doses compared with day 0 and with MenACWY recipients. The 56-69-year group was small, and its depth increase did not reach significance, likely because of low power. Participants were mostly white British and included more females than males, and it was suggested by the authors that clonal diversity may have been underestimated. Because no samples from the day 14 peak response were available, repertoires could be characterized only after the peak T cell response.

The CDR3 regions of human TCRbeta chains were subjected to immunosequencing. In the paper's pipeline: TCRs in the repertoires were compared against a reference library of SARS-CoV-2-specific TCRs that had been generated with the MIRA antigen-specificity platform. Breadth was defined as the fraction of unique TCRs that were SARS-CoV-2-associated. Depth was defined as the fraction of total T cells that were SARS-CoV-2-associated. Using the MIRA data, each spike-specific TCR was assigned both to the spike region to which the TCR was reactive and to a CD4 or CD8 class. Log10-transformed breadth and depth values were compared by one-way ANOVA with Sidak's multiple comparisons tests. The immuneACCESS repertoire file appears here via TCRdb, limited to in-frame rearrangements. These files lack a portion of the clones; in checked studies, under half of the deficit traces to unresolved V genes, and the cause of the others is not known. V and J calls plus clone size are reproduced from that table; the DNA served to infer D and trimming. The sample table lists roughly 80,000 clones, 90% of them with a count of one. More than 4% of the sample is in the top ten clones.

The germline V gene provides CDR1 SGHTA and CDR2 FQGTGA. The junction carries 12 bases between V and J, which are trimmed by 5 bases and 8 bases respectively. There are 13 amino acids in the CDR3, from cysteine to phenylalanine inclusive. Of the read, only the CDR3 DNA is kept; its 39 bases are in frame from base 1. Interpreted using the paper, the time point label stands for: baseline before first vaccination. The vaccinee samples were drawn from two UK trials, COV001 and COV002, one of which was a single-blind randomized controlled phase 2/3 trial testing AZD1222 (ChAdOx1 nCoV-19) in healthy adults. Trial participant PBMC samples were collected at day 0 and day 28 after the second dose for TCRbeta chain sequencing.

This TCR derives from an adult in good health. This specimen consisted of peripheral blood, obtained on day 0 of AZD1222 vaccination. Rearrangement joined TRBV7-3 to TRBJ1-4, with no reliable assignment of the D segment. The nucleotide sequence is given as TGTGCCAGCAGCGCAAGCCTTGGGGAAAAACTGTTTTTT. Its coded protein is CASSASLGEKLFF.